This T cell receptor beta chain was retrieved from a study of CD8+ T cells in alopecia areata. The study's findings and limits: When scalp samples are sequenced, resident alphabeta T cells of normal skin are also captured.

As the sequencing template, cDNA was produced by extracting RNA and reverse transcribing it. The assay was immunoSEQ multiplex PCR, and TCRdb's table has in-frame clones only and misses some. The sample contains about 160,000 clones, 65% of which appear only once. Points on this clone: No antigen is known for it.

Germline CDR1 is MGHDK and CDR2 is SYGVNS. The ends were cut back, 3 bases at V and 6 bases at J, with 14 bases in the middle. The CDR3 is 14 residues long. Treatment defined: oral pan-JAK inhibitor, 5-10 mg twice daily. This chain uses TRBV25-1 with TRBJ2-5; D might be TRBD1 (5 bases). The material sequenced was CD4+ T cells sorted from blood, taken at week 4, from a patient treated with tofacitinib. The receptor was isolated from a human donor with alopecia areata. The CDR3 DNA reads TGTGCCAGCAGTGAGGAAGGCAGGGCGCAGACCCAGTACTTC. Protein sequence: CASSEEGRAQTQYF.